The next 10 T cell receptor beta chains were all read from a single sample in a study of cytomegalovirus exposure and HLA in healthy donors. The PCR was carried out with 60 Vbeta primers and 13 Jbeta primers. The protocol was immunoSEQ multiplex PCR, while the TCRdb copy is restricted to in-frame clones and leaves out a portion. The sample lists 150,000 to 200,000 clones, approximately 80% occurring once. The sequencing sample was made of PBMCs. The receptors derive from a woman in her twenties or thirties in good health and CMV-seronegative.

The CDR3 bases are TGTGCCAGTAGTATATTTGGGACTGCCCTTAGCACAGATACGCAGTATTTT. Translated, it gives CASSIFGTALSTDTQYF. This chain joins TRBV19 and TRBJ2-3; D possibly corresponds to TRBD2 (6 bases). Germline V gene lookup returns CDR1 LNHDA and CDR2 SQIVND (reference sequence). This CDR3 comprises 17 residues. V was pared by 2 bases and J by 0 bases, with 15 bases between.

V is TRBV28 and J is TRBJ2-2; 8 nucleotides line up with TRBD1. J gave up 5 bases and V 5 bases, and 10 bases lay outside the gene matches. The CDR3 has 16 residues. Germline CDR1 reads MDHEN; CDR2 reads SYDVKM. The DNA of the CDR3 is TGTGCCAGCAGTACTGCCGGGACAGGATCGACCGGGGAGCTGTTTTTT. This gives the protein CASSTAGTGSTGELFF.

The rearrangement uses TRBV19 and TRBJ1-5; D gene uncertain. Germline V gene sequence: CDR1 LNHDA, CDR2 SQIVND (reference sequence). The CDR3 is 17 residues long. V gave up 7 bases and J gave up 2 bases, with 21 bases separating them. The CDR3 region is CASTPGSLWLGNQPQHF. CDR3 sequence (DNA): TGTGCCAGTACCCCCGGGTCTCTATGGCTTGGCAATCAGCCCCAGCATTTT.

This clone has only a few counts. The chain links TRBV7-9 to TRBJ2-1; 7 bases are shared with TRBD1. The germline CDR1 and CDR2 sequences are SEHNR and FQNEAQ (reference sequence). V was clipped by 4 bases and J by 12 bases; unmatched bases: 12. The CDR3 has 14 amino acids. CDR3 coding DNA: TGTGCCAGCAGCTCACAGGGGTCCACGGAACGGCAGTTCTTC. Translation gives CASSSQGSTERQFF.

This rearrangement joins TRBV5-1 to TRBJ2-3, with 7 positions matching TRBD1. The germline CDR1 and CDR2 sequences are SGHRS and YFSETQ. The CDR3 length is 16 residues. Trimming took 2 bases from V and 2 from J; bases not matched to a gene: 8. The CDR3 sequence: CASSLRTGSATDTQYF. The DNA for the CDR3 is TGCGCCAGCAGCTTAAGGACAGGATCAGCCACAGATACGCAGTATTTT.

The chain combines TRBV4-3 with TRBJ1-1; D is possibly TRBD1 (6 bases). The CDR3 has 15 residues. From germline, CDR1 is LGHNA and CDR2 YSLEER. V lost 1 base to trimming and J lost 2 bases, with 11 bases between them. The CDR3 coding sequence is TGCGCCAGCAGCCAAGGAGGGGGTATCAACACTGAAGCTTTCTTT. Encoded protein: CASSQGGGINTEAFF.

V gene TRBV7-2 combines with J gene TRBJ1-3; D not resolved. The CDR3 covers 15 residues. CDR1 and CDR2 from the germline V gene are SGHTA and FQGNSA. The V gene lost 2 bases and the J gene lost 0 bases, with 8 bases spanning the gap. This chain's CDR3 is CASSLSASSGNTIYF. CDR3 bases: TGTGCCAGCAGCTTATCCGCCAGCTCTGGAAACACCATATATTTT.

This clone has only a few counts. The J gene is TRBJ2-1, the V gene TRBV7-2; TRBD1 matches at 7 bases. The CDR3 spans 16 residues. The germline CDR1 and CDR2 sequences are SGHTA and FQGNSA. V shed 5 bases and J 7 bases; nucleotides not matched to a gene: 14. The DNA of the CDR3 is TGTGCCAGCAGCCCCGGACAGTCGACAGGGCTTAATGAGCAGTTCTTC. Protein: CASSPGQSTGLNEQFF.

This chain links TRBV7-2 with TRBJ2-7; 8 nucleotides line up with TRBD1. This CDR3 spans 15 amino acids. Germline CDR1 SGHTA, CDR2 FQGNSA. Trimming took 5 bases from V and 3 from J; bases not matched to a gene: 9. The CDR3 loop is CASSPQWGQVYEQYF. The CDR3 DNA follows: TGTGCCAGCAGCCCCCAATGGGGACAGGTCTACGAGCAGTACTTC.

V and J are TRBV27 and TRBJ2-1; 9 bases match TRBD2. The CDR3 has 15 residues. CDR1 is MNHEY and CDR2 is SMNVEV in the germline V gene (reference sequence). The trim removed 7 bases at V and 7 bases at J, leaving 11 bases unmatched. CDR3 nucleotides: TGTGCCAGCACCCAAGCTAGCGGGACGGGGAATGAGCAGTTCTTC. Protein sequence: CASTQASGTGNEQFF.